Following are 14 T cell receptor beta chains from one sample sequenced in a study of blood T cell repertoires in COVID-19. The protocol was immunoSEQ multiplex PCR, while the TCRdb copy is restricted to in-frame clones and leaves out a portion. Counted here are a few hundred thousand clones, around 88% occurring once; the ten biggest clones make up 1.2%. The sequenced material came from PBMCs or T cells enriched from blood (not recorded which). These receptors came from a woman in her forties with acute COVID-19.

J is TRBJ2-1 and V is TRBV5-4; unclear D gene. Trimming removed 0 bases from V and 9 bases from J, with 10 bases in between. Per germline, CDR1 SGHNT and CDR2 YYREEE (reference sequence). The length of the CDR3 is 13 residues. CDR3 in amino acids: CASSLVESGEQFF. The CDR3 DNA reads as TGTGCCAGCAGCTTGGTTGAGTCGGGTGAGCAGTTCTTC. Full variable domain (missing parts from reference TRBV5-4 and TRBJ2-1): ETGVTQSPTHLIKTRGQQVTLRCSSQSGHNTVSWYQQALGQGPQFIFQYYREEENGRGNFPPRFSGLQFPNYSSELNVNALELDDSALYLCASSLVESGEQFFGPGTRLTVL.

This clone was detected a few times. The V gene is TRBV5-1, the J gene TRBJ1-2; D remains unclear. The CDR3 sequence is 14 residues long. The germline V gene has CDR1 SGHRS and CDR2 YFSETQ. Trimming shortened V by 5 bases and J by 0 bases, and 11 bases separated the two germline ends. CDR3 region: CASSRSNANYGYTF. As DNA, the CDR3 is TGCGCCAGCAGTCGGTCGAACGCTAACTATGGCTACACCTTC.

The chain couples TRBV6-5 to TRBJ1-5; D is undetermined. The CDR3 is 13 residues long. Trimming took off 6 bases at V and 7 bases at J, with 13 bases between the two ends. Germline-derived CDR1 and CDR2 are MNHEY and SVGAGI. As DNA, the CDR3 is TGTGCCAGCAGCCCCCTGCGGTCCCAGCCCCAGCATTTT. As protein: CASSPLRSQPQHF.

The sample holds one count of this clone. The V gene is TRBV2, the J gene TRBJ1-2; a possible D gene is TRBD1 (6 bases). Germline V gene data show CDR1 as SNHLY and CDR2 as FYNNEI. The CDR3 length is 13 residues. Trimming left V 6 bases short and J 4 bases short, with 12 bases between. The CDR3 DNA reads TGTGCCAGCAGAGAGGACAGAATCTATGGCTACACCTTC. Translated, it gives CASREDRIYGYTF.

The J gene is TRBJ2-5, the V gene TRBV2; perhaps TRBD1 as D (5 bases). Germline values: CDR1 SNHLY, CDR2 FYNNEI. V lost 7 bases to trimming and J lost 3 bases, with 6 bases between them. The CDR3 extends over 11 amino acids. CDR3 in amino acids: CASKGEETQYF. Here the CDR3 DNA reads TGTGCCAGCAAAGGGGAAGAGACCCAGTACTTC.

This clone has just one count. The CDR3 here is CASSGGQGGRQETQYF. The DNA for the CDR3 is TGTGCCAGCAGCGGAGGACAGGGAGGGCGTCAAGAGACCCAGTACTTC. The genes are TRBV9 and TRBJ2-5; possible D gene TRBD1, 8 bases. Germline CDR1 and CDR2: SGDLS and YYNGEE. V lost 3 bases and J 2 bases, leaving 17 bases between the germline ends. The CDR3 has 16 residues.

The rearrangement uses TRBV19 and TRBJ1-5; 9 positions match TRBD1. Per germline, CDR1 LNHDA and CDR2 SQIVND (reference sequence). V shed 3 bases and J 6 bases; nucleotides not matched to a gene: 6. The length of the CDR3 is 15 residues. Written as DNA, the CDR3 is TGTGCCAGTAGTATCACAGGGGGCTTCAGTCAGCCCCAGCATTTT. Protein: CASSITGGFSQPQHF.

The V and J genes are TRBV5-6 and TRBJ2-6; no definite D call. Germline CDR1 is SGHDT and CDR2 is YYEEEE. CDR3 size: 19 residues. V gave up 2 bases and J gave up 2 bases, with 20 bases separating them. CDR3 nucleotide sequence: TGTGCCAGCAGCTTTGTGATCGAGGTTTTGTCGGCTGGGGCCAACGTCCTGACTTTC. Translating gives CASSFVIEVLSAGANVLTF.

This chain uses TRBV7-9 with TRBJ2-3, with D maybe TRBD1 (6 bases). From germline, CDR1 is SEHNR and CDR2 FQNEAQ (reference sequence). Trimming cost V 0 bases and J 9 bases, with 10 bases left between them. The CDR3 is 13 amino acids. CDR3 sequence (DNA): TGTGCCAGCAGCTTAGCGGAACAGGGCACGCAGTATTTT. Residues: CASSLAEQGTQYF. Using reference TRBV7-9 and TRBJ2-3 for the parts outside the CDR3, the full variable domain is DTGVSQNPRHKITKRGQNVTFRCDPISEHNRLYWYRQTLGQGPEFLTYFQNEAQLEKSRLLSDRFSAERPKGSFSTLEIQRTEQGDSAMYLCASSLAEQGTQYFGPGTRLTVL.

This chain connects TRBV9 to TRBJ1-2, with 7 bases lining up with TRBD1. The V gene end was trimmed by 3 bases and the J gene end by 9 bases; junction bases not matched to a gene: 14. CDR1 is SGDLS and CDR2 is YYNGEE in the germline V gene. The CDR3 runs to 15 residues. The CDR3 loop is CASSDSGTVVRRYTF. CDR3 nucleotide sequence: TGTGCCAGCAGCGACTCCGGGACAGTGGTTCGACGCTACACCTTC.

This sequence joins TRBV29-1 and TRBJ1-1, with 8 nucleotides matching TRBD1. Germline CDR1 SQVTM, CDR2 ANQGSEA. The J segment lost 4 bases and the V segment lost 4 bases, leaving 11 bases of the junction unmatched. The CDR3 has 15 amino acids. CDR3 sequence reads: CSVVQGADRGTEAFF. For the CDR3, the DNA is TGCAGCGTTGTTCAGGGGGCGGATAGAGGCACTGAAGCTTTCTTT. The full variable domain, completed using reference TRBV29-1 and TRBJ1-1, is SAVISQKPSRDICQRGTSLTIQCQVDSQVTMMFWYRQQPGQSLTLIATANQGSEATYESGFVIDKFPISRPNLTFSTLTVSNMSPEDSSIYLCSVVQGADRGTEAFFGQGTRLTVV.

The chain couples TRBV5-4 to TRBJ1-3, with unresolved D. V shed 1 base and J shed 0 bases, with 8 bases lying between them. The CDR3 loop spans 15 amino acids. Looked up from germline, CDR1 is SGHNT and CDR2 is YYREEE (reference sequence). The CDR3 DNA sequence: TGTGCCAGCAGCTTGTTCGCGGTCTCTGGAAACACCATATATTTT. It yields the protein CASSLFAVSGNTIYF.

This chain links TRBV9 with TRBJ2-1; a weak D match, TRBD2 (5 bases). V shed 0 bases and J shed 4 bases, with 8 bases lying between them. Germline CDR1 is SGDLS and CDR2 is YYNGEE. The CDR3 is 14 amino acids. CDR3 bases: TGTGCCAGCAGCGTAGCTACGGGGTACAATGAGCAGTTCTTC. Its translation: CASSVATGYNEQFF.

The V and J genes are TRBV3-1 (or the pseudogene TRBV3-2) and TRBJ1-2; 7 nucleotides align to TRBD1. Germline CDR1 and CDR2: LGHDT and YNNKEL (reference sequence). The CDR3 sequence is 14 residues long. After removal of 4 bases from V and 2 bases from J, the junction contained 4 bases not matched to a gene. CDR3 region: CASSLRGANYGYTF. In DNA, the CDR3 is TGTGCCAGCAGCCTCAGGGGGGCCAACTATGGCTACACCTTC.